The T cell receptor (beta chain) under discussion was sequenced for a study of cytomegalovirus exposure and HLA in healthy donors. Amplification used 60 Vbeta primers and 13 Jbeta primers. Using immunoSEQ multiplex PCR, the repertoire was profiled, and TCRdb retains in-frame clones only, with some absent. The table records roughly 200,000 clones, 79% of them present only once. Study-level findings and limits: In a later analysis, a missense DCLRE1C variant was linked to TCR beta V- and J-gene trimming. In a later analysis, CMV-associated beta chains were mostly HLA-associated, it appeared. CMV antigen specificity was confirmed in vitro for a few CMV-associated chains.

Concerning this clone: Its specificity is not known. Additional DNA sequences in this sample encode the identical CDR3.

The V end was cut by 7 bases, the J end by 7 bases, with 13 bases between. The CDR3 covers 12 residues. Looked up from germline, CDR1 is MDHEN and CDR2 is SYDVKM. Sequencing was done on a sample of PBMCs. The chain is built from TRBV28 and TRBJ1-1; maybe TRBD1 (5 bases). The receptor was isolated from a man aged 45-65 years in good health and CMV-seronegative. The CDR3 coding sequence is TGTGCCAGCACTACGGGGGGAGTTGAAGCTTTCTTT. Amino acid sequence: CASTTGGVEAFF.